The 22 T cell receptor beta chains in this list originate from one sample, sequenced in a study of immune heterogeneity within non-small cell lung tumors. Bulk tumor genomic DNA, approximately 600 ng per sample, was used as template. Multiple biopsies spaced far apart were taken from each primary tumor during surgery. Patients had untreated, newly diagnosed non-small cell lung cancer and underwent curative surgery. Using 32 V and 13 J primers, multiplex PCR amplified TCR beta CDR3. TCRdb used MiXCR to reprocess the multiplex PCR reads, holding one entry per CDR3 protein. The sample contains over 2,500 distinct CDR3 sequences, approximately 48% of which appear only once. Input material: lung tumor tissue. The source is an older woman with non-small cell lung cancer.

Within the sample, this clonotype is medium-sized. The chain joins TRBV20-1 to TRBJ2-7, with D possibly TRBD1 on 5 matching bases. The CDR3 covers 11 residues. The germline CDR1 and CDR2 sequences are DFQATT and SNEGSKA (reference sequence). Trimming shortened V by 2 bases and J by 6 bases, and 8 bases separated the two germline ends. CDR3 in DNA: TGCAGTGCTAGACAGGGAACCGAGCAGTACTTC. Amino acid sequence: CSARQGTEQYF.

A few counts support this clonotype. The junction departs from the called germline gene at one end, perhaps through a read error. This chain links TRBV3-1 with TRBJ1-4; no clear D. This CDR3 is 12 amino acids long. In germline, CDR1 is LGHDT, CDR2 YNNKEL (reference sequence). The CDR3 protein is CVSSQSREKLFF. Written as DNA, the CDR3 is TGTGTCAGCAGCCAAAGCCGCGAAAAACTGTTTTTT.

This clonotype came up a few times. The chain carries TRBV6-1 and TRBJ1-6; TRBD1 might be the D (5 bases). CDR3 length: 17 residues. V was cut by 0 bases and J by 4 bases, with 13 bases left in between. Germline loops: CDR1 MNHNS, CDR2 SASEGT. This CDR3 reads CASSEAPRGSYNSPLHF. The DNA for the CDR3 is TGTGCCAGCAGTGAAGCGCCTAGGGGAAGTTATAATTCACCCCTCCACTTT.

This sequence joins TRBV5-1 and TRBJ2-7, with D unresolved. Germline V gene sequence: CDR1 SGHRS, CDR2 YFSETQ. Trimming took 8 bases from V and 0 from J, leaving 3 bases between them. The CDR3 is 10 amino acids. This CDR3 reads CARSSYEQYF. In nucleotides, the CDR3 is TGCGCCAGGTCCTCCTACGAGCAGTACTTC.

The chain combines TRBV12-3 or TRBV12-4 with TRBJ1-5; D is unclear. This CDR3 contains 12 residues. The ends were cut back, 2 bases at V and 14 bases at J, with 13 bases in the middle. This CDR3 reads CASSLLGTLEHF. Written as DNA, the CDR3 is TGTGCCAGCAGTTTATTGGGAACCTTGGAGCATTTT.

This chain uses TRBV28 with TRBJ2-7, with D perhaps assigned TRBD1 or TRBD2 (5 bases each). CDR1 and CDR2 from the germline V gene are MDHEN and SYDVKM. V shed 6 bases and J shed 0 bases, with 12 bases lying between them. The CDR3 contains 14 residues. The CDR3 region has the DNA TGTGCCAGCAGCCCGGGGCAGTACTCCTACGAGCAGTACTTC. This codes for CASSPGQYSYEQYF. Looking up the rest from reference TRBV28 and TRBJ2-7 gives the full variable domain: DVKVTQSSRYLVKRTGEKVFLECVQDMDHENMFWYRQDPGLGLRLIYFSYDVKMKEKGDIPEGYSVSREKKERFSLILESASTNQTSMYLCASSPGQYSYEQYFGPGTRLTVT.

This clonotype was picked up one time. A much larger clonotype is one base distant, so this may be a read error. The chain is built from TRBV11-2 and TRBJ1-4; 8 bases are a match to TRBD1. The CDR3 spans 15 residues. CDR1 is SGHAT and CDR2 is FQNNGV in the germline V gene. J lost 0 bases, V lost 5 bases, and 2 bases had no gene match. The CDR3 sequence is CASSDRGSTNEKLFF. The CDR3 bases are TGTGCCAGCAGCGACAGGGGTTCAACTAATGAAAAACTGTTTTTT.

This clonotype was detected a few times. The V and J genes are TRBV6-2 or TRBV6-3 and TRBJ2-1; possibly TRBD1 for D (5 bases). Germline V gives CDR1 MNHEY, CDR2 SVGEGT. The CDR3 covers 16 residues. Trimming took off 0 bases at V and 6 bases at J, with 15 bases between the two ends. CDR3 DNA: TGTGCCAGCAGTTACTCAGGCGGAGATGGGGCCAATGAGCAGTTCTTC. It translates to CASSYSGGDGANEQFF.

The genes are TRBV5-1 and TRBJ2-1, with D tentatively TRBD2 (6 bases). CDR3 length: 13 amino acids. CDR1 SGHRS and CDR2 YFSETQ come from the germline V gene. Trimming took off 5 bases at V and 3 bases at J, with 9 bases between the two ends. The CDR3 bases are TGCGCCAGCAGGGGGGGAGACTACAATGAGCAGTTCTTC. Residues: CASRGGDYNEQFF.

The CDR3 spells CASSAAGNEQFF. Here the CDR3 DNA reads TGTGCCAGCAGTGCCGCGGGCAATGAGCAGTTCTTC. V usage is TRBV28 and J usage is TRBJ2-1; weak D call: TRBD2 (5 bases). Germline assignment: CDR1 MDHEN and CDR2 SYDVKM. This CDR3 is built from 12 residues. V lost 5 bases, J lost 6 bases, and 8 bases lay in between.

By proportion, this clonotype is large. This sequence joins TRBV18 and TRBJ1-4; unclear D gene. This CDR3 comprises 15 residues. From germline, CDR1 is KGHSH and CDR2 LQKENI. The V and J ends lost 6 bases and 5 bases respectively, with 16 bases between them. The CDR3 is CASSATGVKNEKLFF. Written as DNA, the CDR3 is TGTGCCAGCTCGGCCACTGGGGTGAAGAATGAAAAACTGTTTTTT.

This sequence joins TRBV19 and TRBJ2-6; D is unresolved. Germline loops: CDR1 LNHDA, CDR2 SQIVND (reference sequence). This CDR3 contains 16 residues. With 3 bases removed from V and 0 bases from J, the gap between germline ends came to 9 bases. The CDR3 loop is CASSIARASGANVLTF. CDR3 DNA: TGTGCCAGTAGTATCGCGCGTGCCTCTGGGGCCAACGTCCTGACTTTC.

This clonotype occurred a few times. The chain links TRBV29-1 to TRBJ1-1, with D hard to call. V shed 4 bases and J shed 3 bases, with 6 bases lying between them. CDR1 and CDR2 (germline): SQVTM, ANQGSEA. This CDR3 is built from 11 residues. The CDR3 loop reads CSVAEDTEAFF. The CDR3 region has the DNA TGCAGCGTTGCTGAGGACACTGAAGCTTTCTTT.

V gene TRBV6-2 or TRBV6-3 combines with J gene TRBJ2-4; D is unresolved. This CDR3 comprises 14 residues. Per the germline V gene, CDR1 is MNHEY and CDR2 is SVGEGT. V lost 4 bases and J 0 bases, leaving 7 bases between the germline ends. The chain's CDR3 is CASSWSVAKNIQYF. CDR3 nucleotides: TGTGCCAGCAGTTGGTCCGTAGCCAAAAACATTCAGTACTTC.

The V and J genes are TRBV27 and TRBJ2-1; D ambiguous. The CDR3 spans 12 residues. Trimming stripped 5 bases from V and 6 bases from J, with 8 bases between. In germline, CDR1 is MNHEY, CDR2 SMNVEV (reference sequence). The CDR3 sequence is CASSPPLNEQFF. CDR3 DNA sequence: TGTGCCAGCAGTCCCCCCCTCAATGAGCAGTTCTTC.

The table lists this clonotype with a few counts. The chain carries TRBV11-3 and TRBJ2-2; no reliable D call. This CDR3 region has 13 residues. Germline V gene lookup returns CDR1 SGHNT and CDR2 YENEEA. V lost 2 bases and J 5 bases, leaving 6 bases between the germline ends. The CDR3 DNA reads TGTGCCAGCAGCTTAAGAGTAACCGGGGAGCTGTTTTTT. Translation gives CASSLRVTGELFF.

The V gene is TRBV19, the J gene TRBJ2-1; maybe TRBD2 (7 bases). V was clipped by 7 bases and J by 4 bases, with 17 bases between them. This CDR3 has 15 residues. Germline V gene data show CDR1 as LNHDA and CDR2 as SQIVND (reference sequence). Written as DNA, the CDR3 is TGTGCCAGTACCCCGGGGGGCGGGAGATACAATGAGCAGTTCTTC. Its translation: CASTPGGGRYNEQFF.

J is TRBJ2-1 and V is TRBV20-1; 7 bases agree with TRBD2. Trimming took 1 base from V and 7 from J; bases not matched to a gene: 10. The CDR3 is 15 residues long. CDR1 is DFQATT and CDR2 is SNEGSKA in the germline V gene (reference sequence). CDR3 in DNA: TGCAGTGCTAGAGCCTGGGGGAGGGAGAGGAATGAGCAGTTCTTC. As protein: CSARAWGRERNEQFF.

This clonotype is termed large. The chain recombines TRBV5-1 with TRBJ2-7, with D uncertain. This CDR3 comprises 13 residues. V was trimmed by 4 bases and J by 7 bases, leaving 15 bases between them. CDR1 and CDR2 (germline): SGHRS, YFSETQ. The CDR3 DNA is TGCGCCAGCAGCCCTTATGTGGGTAGGGAGCAGTACTTC. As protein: CASSPYVGREQYF.

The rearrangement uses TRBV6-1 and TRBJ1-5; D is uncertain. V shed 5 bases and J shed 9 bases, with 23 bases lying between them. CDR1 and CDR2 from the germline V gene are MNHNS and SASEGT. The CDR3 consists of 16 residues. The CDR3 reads CASSPYLTVIERPQHF. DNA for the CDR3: TGTGCCAGCAGTCCGTATCTGACCGTTATTGAACGGCCCCAGCATTTT.

The CDR3 is CSVVEWEAFF. Here the CDR3 DNA reads TGCAGCGTTGTGGAGTGGGAAGCTTTCTTT. The gene calls are TRBV29-1 and TRBJ1-1; D is ambiguous. Trimming pared 4 bases from V and 8 bases from J, leaving 8 bases between. CDR3 length equals 10 residues. Germline V gene sequence: CDR1 SQVTM, CDR2 ANQGSEA.

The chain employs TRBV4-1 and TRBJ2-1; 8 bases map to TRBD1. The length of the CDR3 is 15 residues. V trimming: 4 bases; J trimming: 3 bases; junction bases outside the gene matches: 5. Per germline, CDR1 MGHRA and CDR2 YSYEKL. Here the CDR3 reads CASSPGQGFYNEQFF. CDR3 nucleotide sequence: TGCGCCAGCAGCCCCGGACAGGGTTTCTACAATGAGCAGTTCTTC.